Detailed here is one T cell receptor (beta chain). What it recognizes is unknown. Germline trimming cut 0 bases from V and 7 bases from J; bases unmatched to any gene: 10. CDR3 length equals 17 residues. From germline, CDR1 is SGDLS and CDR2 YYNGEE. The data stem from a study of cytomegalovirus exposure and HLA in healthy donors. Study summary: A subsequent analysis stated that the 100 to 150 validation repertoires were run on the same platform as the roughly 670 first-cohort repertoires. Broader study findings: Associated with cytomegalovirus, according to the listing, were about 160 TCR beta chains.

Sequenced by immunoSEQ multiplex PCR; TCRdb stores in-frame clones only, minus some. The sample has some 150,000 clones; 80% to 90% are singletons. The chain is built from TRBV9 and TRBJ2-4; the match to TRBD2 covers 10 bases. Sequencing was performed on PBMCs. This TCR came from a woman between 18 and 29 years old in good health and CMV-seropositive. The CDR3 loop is CASSVAPSGGPTNIQYF. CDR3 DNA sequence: TGTGCCAGCAGCGTAGCGCCTAGCGGGGGCCCCACCAACATTCAGTACTTC.